The clone carrying this T cell receptor beta chain was observed a single time. The antigen remains unidentified. The data were taken from a study of shared clonotypes between healthy human individuals. The germline gives CDR1 MNHEY, CDR2 SMNVEV (reference sequence). Trimming removed 5 bases at V and 0 bases at J, with 12 bases between. The CDR3 covers 15 residues. TCRdb's copy holds only in-frame clones and misses some; the assay was immunoSEQ multiplex PCR. The table shows about 700,000 clones, with over 65% occurring only once. General study results and limits: Sorted-subset sequencing was shown by rarefaction to be incomplete despite large depth.

This TCR came from a woman aged 25 to 39 in good health. Sequenced input: memory CD4+ T cells sorted from blood. Sample subset: CD45RA-negative fraction. The chain joins TRBV27 to TRBJ2-3; D may be TRBD1 (6 bases). For the CDR3, the DNA is TGTGCCAGCAGTCCCGGACAGATAAGCACAGATACGCAGTATTTT. Protein sequence: CASSPGQISTDTQYF.